This entry lists 27 T cell receptor beta chains sequenced from one sample in a study of molecular identifiers for immune sequencing clone quantification. TCRdb re-called the PCR reads with MiXCR, one entry per CDR3 protein. The data contain approximately 680,000 distinct CDR3 sequences, around 25% of them singletons. Sequencing was performed on naive CD8+ T cells from blood, with Jurkat cell RNA spiked in. As for subset: FACS-sorted CD8+CD4-CCR7+CD45RA+ naive T cells. The receptors shown here come from a human donor in good health. Some libraries in this study had Jurkat cell RNA spiked in.

About this clonotype: This may come from a read error, since a much larger clone is one base off. The chain employs TRBV12-3 or TRBV12-4 and TRBJ2-3, with 13 positions matching TRBD2. The CDR3 spans 21 residues. CDR3 loop: CASSEAPGLAGHPAITDTRYF. The CDR3 DNA is TGTGCCAGCAGTGAAGCCCCGGGACTAGCGGGACATCCTGCCATCACAGATACGCGGTATTTT.

This clonotype was picked up a small number of times. The genes are TRBV20-1 and TRBJ2-7; D may correspond to TRBD1 or TRBD2 (5 bases each). V was cut by 3 bases and J by 3 bases, with 15 bases left in between. This CDR3 has 14 residues. The germline gives CDR1 DFQATT, CDR2 SNEGSKA (reference sequence). The CDR3 here is CSASPRDEYYEQYF. In nucleotides, the CDR3 is TGCAGTGCTAGCCCCCGGGACGAATACTACGAGCAGTACTTC.

The chain carries TRBV5-1 and TRBJ2-7, with 12 bases lining up with TRBD2. The V segment lost 3 bases and the J segment 3 bases; nucleotides outside the gene matches: 7. Germline values: CDR1 SGHRS, CDR2 YFSETQ. The CDR3 covers 16 residues. CDR3 protein: CASSYTSGGFGYEQYF. The DNA for the CDR3 is TGCGCCAGCAGCTACACTAGCGGGGGGTTCGGCTACGAGCAGTACTTC.

Notes on this clonotype: A much larger clone lies one base from this, so it may be a read error. The chain links TRBV6-2 or TRBV6-3 to TRBJ2-1, with 9 bases fitting TRBD2. Germline CDR1 MNHEY, CDR2 SVGEGT. V lost 5 bases, J lost 7 bases, and 9 bases stayed unmatched. This CDR3 comprises 15 residues. CDR3 residues: CASSPLSGGGNEQFF. Written as DNA, the CDR3 is TGTGCCAGCAGTCCCCTTAGCGGGGGAGGAAATGAGCAGTTCTTC.

The chain is built from TRBV9 and TRBJ1-1; 10 bases are a match to TRBD1. Losses at the gene ends were 3 bases for V and 4 bases for J; bases not matched to a gene: 3. The CDR3 has 14 residues. Germline V lookup: CDR1 SGDLS, CDR2 YYNGEE. Here the CDR3 reads CASSGDRGPTEAFF. The CDR3 DNA follows: TGTGCCAGCAGCGGAGACAGGGGGCCCACTGAAGCTTTCTTT.

This clonotype was seen at least ten times. The V and J genes are TRBV12-3 or TRBV12-4 and TRBJ2-5, with a possible D match to TRBD2 (6 bases). The V and J ends lost 5 bases and 5 bases respectively, with 18 bases between them. The CDR3 covers 15 residues. CDR3 in DNA: TGTGCCAGCAGTACCGCTGCCCGGGGGAAGGAGACCCAGTACTTC. Translated, it gives CASSTAARGKETQYF.

In the case of this clonotype: This may come from a read error, since a much larger clone is one base off. The J gene is TRBJ2-7, the V gene TRBV28, with 11 bases aligning to TRBD2. This CDR3 is built from 15 residues. Germline CDR1 and CDR2: MDHEN and SYDVKM. Trimming took 4 bases from V and 2 from J; bases not matched to a gene: 4. This CDR3 is CASSSSTSGTYEQYF. DNA of the CDR3: TGTGCCAGCAGTTCGTCGACTAGCGGGACCTACGAGCAGTACTTC.

This clonotype has ten or more counts. The rearrangement uses TRBV3-1 and TRBJ2-3; D not certain. The germline V and J ends were trimmed by 2 bases and 6 bases, with 12 bases remaining between them. This CDR3 region has 14 residues. The germline V gene has CDR1 LGHDT and CDR2 YNNKEL (reference sequence). The CDR3 DNA sequence: TGTGCCAGCAGCCAAAAATGGCTGGGGGATACGCAGTATTTT. This sequence encodes CASSQKWLGDTQYF.

The V and J genes are TRBV27 and TRBJ2-7, with D uncertain. The CDR3 extends over 14 amino acids. The germline V gene encodes CDR1 MNHEY and CDR2 SMNVEV (reference sequence). V lost 0 bases and J 0 bases, leaving 6 bases between the germline ends. The CDR3 DNA is TGTGCCAGCAGTTTATCGGAGAGCTCCTACGAGCAGTACTTC. It specifies CASSLSESSYEQYF.

This clonotype was detected a few times. DNA of the CDR3: TGTGCCAGCAGTTCACTCTTAAACTATGGCTACACCTTC. Translation gives CASSSLLNYGYTF. The genes are TRBV12-3 or TRBV12-4 and TRBJ1-2; D is unclear. The CDR3 totals 13 residues. V dropped 4 bases and J dropped 2 bases, with 8 bases sitting between them.

This clonotype was counted at least ten times. Here the CDR3 reads CASSLSPSGTYEQYF. DNA of the CDR3: TGTGCCAGCAGCTTAAGTCCTAGCGGCACCTACGAGCAGTACTTC. The V gene is TRBV7-9, the J gene TRBJ2-7, with 7 nucleotides matching TRBD2. CDR1 and CDR2 from the germline V gene are SEHNR and FQNEAQ (reference sequence). The J segment lost 2 bases and the V segment lost 2 bases, leaving 6 bases of the junction unmatched. This CDR3 is built from 15 residues. Full variable domain (remainder filled in from reference TRBV7-9 and TRBJ2-7): DTGVSQNPRHKITKRGQNVTFRCDPISEHNRLYWYRQTLGQGPEFLTYFQNEAQLEKSRLLSDRFSAERPKGSFSTLEIQRTEQGDSAMYLCASSLSPSGTYEQYFGPGTRLTVT.

The chain has TRBV30 and TRBJ2-1; TRBD2 is a possible D gene (6 bases). V was shortened by 1 base and J by 10 bases, with 14 bases between the two germline ends. This CDR3 contains 13 residues. Germline CDR1 reads GTSNPN; CDR2 reads SVGIG (reference sequence). CDR3 in amino acids: CAWSADLSGEQFF. The DNA for the CDR3 is TGTGCCTGGAGTGCGGACTTGAGCGGGGAGCAGTTCTTC. Complete variable domain (other parts from reference TRBV30 and TRBJ2-1): SQTIHQWPATLVQPVGSPLSLECTVEGTSNPNLYWYRQAAGRGLQLLFYSVGIGQISSEVPQNLSASRPQDRQFILSSKKLLLSDSGFYLCAWSADLSGEQFFGPGTRLTVL.

This clonotype was picked up many times. The CDR3 bases are TGCAGTGCTGGACAGGGGAAGACTGAAGCTTTCTTT. Protein: CSAGQGKTEAFF. The chain employs TRBV20-1 and TRBJ1-1, with 9 bases that match TRBD1. CDR1 DFQATT and CDR2 SNEGSKA come from the germline V gene (reference sequence). Losses at the gene ends were 5 bases for V and 5 bases for J; bases not matched to a gene: 3. The CDR3 is 12 residues long.

As regards this clonotype: A much larger clone lies a single base off, so this may be a read error. The chain recombines TRBV13 with TRBJ1-1; D is unclear. This CDR3 contains 14 residues. CDR1 and CDR2 (germline): PRHDT, FYEKMQ (reference sequence). CDR3 coding DNA: TGTGCCAGCAGCTTCAGAGACATGAACACTAAAGCTTTCTTT. Its protein product is CASSFRDMNTKAFF.

The gene calls are TRBV30 and TRBJ2-5, with D unclear. With 2 bases removed from V and 3 bases from J, the gap between germline ends came to 13 bases. CDR1 GTSNPN and CDR2 SVGIG come from the germline V gene (reference sequence). CDR3 size: 14 residues. The CDR3 loop is CAWSPRQMKETQYF. The DNA for the CDR3 is TGTGCCTGGAGTCCGCGGCAAATGAAAGAGACCCAGTACTTC.

This clonotype has a handful of counts. V usage is TRBV20-1 and J usage is TRBJ2-3, with 7 bases identical to TRBD2. There are 18 residues in the CDR3. Germline V gene data show CDR1 as DFQATT and CDR2 as SNEGSKA (reference sequence). After removal of 1 base from V and 0 bases from J, the junction contained 13 bases not matched to a gene. CDR3 sequence: CSARAPPALAASTDTQYF. CDR3 bases: TGCAGTGCTAGAGCTCCTCCCGCGCTAGCGGCTAGCACAGATACGCAGTATTTT.

On this clonotype: This sequence may be a read error, since a much larger clone differs from it by one base. This sequence joins TRBV5-1 and TRBJ2-7; TRBD1 aligns across 9 bases. CDR1 and CDR2 (germline): SGHRS, YFSETQ. This CDR3 comprises 16 residues. CDR3 region: CAGSTETGGFPYEQYF. Written as DNA, the CDR3 is TGCGCCGGCAGCACCGAAACAGGGGGCTTTCCCTACGAGCAGTACTTC.

For this clonotype: Given a much more abundant clone one base away, this may be a read error. The chain uses TRBV12-3 or TRBV12-4 and TRBJ2-3, with D perhaps being TRBD1 or TRBD2 (6 bases each). This CDR3 has 15 residues. CDR3: CASGLRGPPTDTQYF. For the CDR3, the DNA is TGTGCCAGCGGTTTACGGGGGCCCCCCACAGATACGCAGTATTTT.

On this clonotype itself: A much larger clone differs from this one at a single base, so this may be a read error. The chain uses TRBV14 and TRBJ1-1; weak D call: TRBD1 (5 bases). This CDR3 has 15 amino acids. The V end was cut by 1 base, the J end by 5 bases, with 14 bases between. From germline, CDR1 is SGHDN and CDR2 FVKESK. The CDR3 region is CASSQGLGGETEAFF. CDR3 bases: TGTGCCAGCAGCCAAGGGTTGGGGGGAGAGACTGAAGCTTTCTTT.

This clonotype was seen many times. This chain connects TRBV19 to TRBJ2-7; 10 bases fit TRBD1. CDR1 is LNHDA and CDR2 is SQIVND in the germline V gene (reference sequence). This CDR3 is built from 15 residues. V shed 5 bases, J shed 2 bases, and the junction held 6 bases outside the gene matches. The CDR3 bases are TGTGCCAGTAGTCCCTCGACAGGGGGCCCCTACGAGCAGTACTTC. This sequence encodes CASSPSTGGPYEQYF.

This clonotype was observed a handful of times. The chain recombines TRBV28 with TRBJ2-5, with 7 nucleotides matching TRBD1. The J segment lost 5 bases and the V segment lost 2 bases, leaving 5 bases of the junction unmatched. This CDR3 is 14 amino acids long. The germline gives CDR1 MDHEN, CDR2 SYDVKM. The CDR3 protein is CASSLRDSTETQYF. The CDR3, as DNA: TGTGCCAGCAGTTTAAGGGACAGTACGGAGACCCAGTACTTC.

Of note for this clonotype: It may be a read error: a sequence one base away is much more abundant. The gene calls are TRBV30 and TRBJ2-7; tentative D call: TRBD1 (6 bases). Germline V gene lookup returns CDR1 GTSNPN and CDR2 SVGIG (reference sequence). The CDR3 runs 16 residues. The CDR3 sequence is CARSPRGLNNPYEQYF. Written as DNA, the CDR3 is TGTGCCCGGAGTCCCAGGGGCCTCAATAATCCCTACGAGCAGTACTTC.

CDR3 DNA: TGCGCCAGCAGCTCATCCCAGGGCGGCTACGAGCAGTACTTC. Translation: CASSSSQGGYEQYF. The V and J genes are TRBV4-1 and TRBJ2-7; a weak D match, TRBD1 (5 bases). The CDR3 is made up of 14 amino acids. Trimming removed 5 bases at V and 3 bases at J, with 14 bases between. Germline V lookup: CDR1 MGHRA, CDR2 YSYEKL.

This clonotype showed up just once. This rearrangement joins TRBV4-2 to TRBJ2-7, with a possible D match to TRBD2 (5 bases). CDR3 length: 16 amino acids. V gave up 0 bases and J gave up 3 bases, with 15 bases separating them. Germline CDR1 is LGHNA and CDR2 is YNFKEQ. The CDR3: CASSQDSSGSCYEQYF. The CDR3 DNA is TGTGCCAGCAGCCAAGATAGCAGCGGTTCCTGCTACGAGCAGTACTTC.

The chain is built from TRBV20-1 and TRBJ1-1, with 11 bases that match TRBD1. The CDR3 loop spans 15 amino acids. Per germline, CDR1 DFQATT and CDR2 SNEGSKA (reference sequence). Trimming cost V 6 bases and J 3 bases; bases outside gene matches: 9. In DNA form, the CDR3 reads TGCAGTGCACAAGGCGGGGGACAGGGGGACACTGAAGCTTTCTTT. Protein: CSAQGGGQGDTEAFF.

The chain carries TRBV24-1 and TRBJ2-3; D is unclear. Germline-derived CDR1 and CDR2 are KGHDR and SFDVKD. The CDR3 loop spans 14 amino acids. The germline V and J ends were trimmed by 1 base and 0 bases, with 4 bases remaining between them. The CDR3 sequence: CATSDFASTDTQYF. The CDR3 nucleotides are TGTGCCACCAGTGATTTCGCCAGCACAGATACGCAGTATTTT.

The J gene is TRBJ2-7, the V gene TRBV6-2 or TRBV6-3; D possibly matches TRBD1 or TRBD2 (7 bases each). This CDR3 comprises 15 residues. The germline CDR1 and CDR2 sequences are MNHEY and SVGEGT. Between the trimmed V and J ends, which lost 5 bases and 3 bases, there was a span of 17 bases. CDR3 in DNA: TGTGCCAGCAGTCAGGGGGGGTTTTCTGGCTACGAGCAGTACTTC. This sequence encodes CASSQGGFSGYEQYF.